This T cell receptor beta chain was identified in a study of shared clonotypes between healthy human individuals. There are 14 residues in the CDR3. Germline CDR1 reads WSHSY; CDR2 reads SAAADI. Trimming cost V 2 bases and J 0 bases, with 8 bases left between them. Sequencing was performed with immunoSEQ multiplex PCR; in TCRdb, only in-frame clones are kept and a portion is missing. The table shows about 690,000 clones, with less than 95% occurring only once. The V call is TRBV10-2, the J call TRBJ2-7; the D call may be TRBD1 or TRBD2 (5 bases each). The receptor's source is a man aged 18 to 30 in good health. Some clones in this sample may be carry-over from other donors' samples. Material for sequencing was memory CD8+ T cells from PBMCs. Regarding subset: CD45RO+ cells pooled with CCR7-negative TemRA cells. This chain's CDR3 is CASSEGGSSYEQYF. DNA of the CDR3: TGCGCCAGCAGTGAGGGGGGTAGCTCCTACGAGCAGTACTTC.